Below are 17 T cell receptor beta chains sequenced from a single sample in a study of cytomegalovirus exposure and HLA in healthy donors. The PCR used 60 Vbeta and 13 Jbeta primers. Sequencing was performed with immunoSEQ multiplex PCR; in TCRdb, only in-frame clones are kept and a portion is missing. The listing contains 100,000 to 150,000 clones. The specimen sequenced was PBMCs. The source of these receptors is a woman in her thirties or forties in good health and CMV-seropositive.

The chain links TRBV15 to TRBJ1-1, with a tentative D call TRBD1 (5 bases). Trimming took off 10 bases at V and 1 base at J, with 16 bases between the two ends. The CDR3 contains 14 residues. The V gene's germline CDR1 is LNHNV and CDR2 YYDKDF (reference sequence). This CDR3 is CASSRRGTNTEAFF. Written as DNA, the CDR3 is TGTGCCAGCTCGCGAAGGGGAACGAACACTGAAGCTTTCTTT.

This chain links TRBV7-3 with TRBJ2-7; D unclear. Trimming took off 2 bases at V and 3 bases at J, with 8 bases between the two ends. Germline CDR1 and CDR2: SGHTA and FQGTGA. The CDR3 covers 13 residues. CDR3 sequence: CASSLGDNYEQYF. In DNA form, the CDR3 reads TGTGCCAGCAGCTTAGGAGATAACTACGAGCAGTACTTC. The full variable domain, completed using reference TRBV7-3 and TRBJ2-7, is GAGVSQTPSNKVTEKGKYVELRCDPISGHTALYWYRQSLGQGPEFLIYFQGTGAADDSGLPNDRFFAVRPEGSVSTLKIQRTERGDSAVYLCASSLGDNYEQYFGPGTRLTVT.

CDR3 in amino acids: CASSLGAGPYEQYF. Here the CDR3 DNA reads TGTGCCAGCAGCTTGGGAGCAGGGCCCTACGAGCAGTACTTC. The chain has TRBV5-6 and TRBJ2-7, with D possibly being TRBD1 (5 bases). There are 14 residues in the CDR3. CDR1 is SGHDT, CDR2 YYEEEE, per germline. Trimming removed 0 bases at V and 2 bases at J, with 9 bases between. The full variable domain, in which reference TRBV5-6 and TRBJ2-7 provide the parts outside the CDR3, is DAGVTQSPTHLIKTRGQQVTLRCSPKSGHDTVSWYQQALGQGPQFIFQYYEEEERQRGNFPDRFSGHQFPNYSSELNVNALLLGDSALYLCASSLGAGPYEQYFGPGTRLTVT.

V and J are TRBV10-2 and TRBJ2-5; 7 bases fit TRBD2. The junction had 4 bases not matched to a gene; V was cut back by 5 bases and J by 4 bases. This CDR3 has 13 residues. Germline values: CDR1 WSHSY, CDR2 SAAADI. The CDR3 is CASSRTRLETQYF. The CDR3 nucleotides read TGCGCCAGCAGTAGGACTAGGTTAGAGACCCAGTACTTC.

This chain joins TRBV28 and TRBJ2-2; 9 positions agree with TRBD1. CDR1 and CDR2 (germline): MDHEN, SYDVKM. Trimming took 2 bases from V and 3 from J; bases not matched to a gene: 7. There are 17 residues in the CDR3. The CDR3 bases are TGTGCCAGCAGTTTACCCCTTACAGGGGGCGACACCGGGGAGCTGTTTTTT. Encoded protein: CASSLPLTGGDTGELFF. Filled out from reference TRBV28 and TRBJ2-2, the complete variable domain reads DVKVTQSSRYLVKRTGEKVFLECVQDMDHENMFWYRQDPGLGLRLIYFSYDVKMKEKGDIPEGYSVSREKKERFSLILESASTNQTSMYLCASSLPLTGGDTGELFFGEGSRLTVL.

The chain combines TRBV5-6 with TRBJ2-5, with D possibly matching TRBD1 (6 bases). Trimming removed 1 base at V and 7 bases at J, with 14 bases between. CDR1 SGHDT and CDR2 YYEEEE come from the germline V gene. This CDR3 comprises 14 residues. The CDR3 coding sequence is TGTGCCAGCAGCTTGTTTGCAGGGGCCAGGACCCAGTACTTC. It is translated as CASSLFAGARTQYF.

In DNA, the CDR3 is TGTGCCAGCAGCGGAGGACGGGGAAATGAAAAACTGTTTTTT. It translates to CASSGGRGNEKLFF. The chain combines TRBV9 with TRBJ1-4; no firm D call. V gave up 3 bases and J gave up 5 bases, with 11 bases separating them. Per germline, CDR1 SGDLS and CDR2 YYNGEE. The CDR3 length is 14 residues. The full variable domain, rest sourced from reference TRBV9 and TRBJ1-4, is DSGVTQTPKHLITATGQRVTLRCSPRSGDLSVYWYQQSLDQGLQFLIQYYNGEERAKGNILERFSAQQFPDLHSELNLSSLELGDSALYFCASSGGRGNEKLFFGSGTQLSVL.

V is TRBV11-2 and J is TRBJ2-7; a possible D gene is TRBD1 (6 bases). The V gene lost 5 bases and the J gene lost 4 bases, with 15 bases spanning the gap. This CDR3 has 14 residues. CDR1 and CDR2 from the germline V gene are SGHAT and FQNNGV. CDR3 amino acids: CASSDPGTKYEQYF. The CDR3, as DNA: TGTGCCAGCAGCGACCCAGGGACAAAATACGAGCAGTACTTC.

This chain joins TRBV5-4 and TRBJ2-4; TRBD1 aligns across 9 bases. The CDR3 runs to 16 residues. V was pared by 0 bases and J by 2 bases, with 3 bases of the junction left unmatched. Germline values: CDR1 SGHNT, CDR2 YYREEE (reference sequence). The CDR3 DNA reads TGTGCCAGCAGCTTGGAAGGACAGGGGCCCAAAAACATTCAGTACTTC. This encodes CASSLEGQGPKNIQYF.

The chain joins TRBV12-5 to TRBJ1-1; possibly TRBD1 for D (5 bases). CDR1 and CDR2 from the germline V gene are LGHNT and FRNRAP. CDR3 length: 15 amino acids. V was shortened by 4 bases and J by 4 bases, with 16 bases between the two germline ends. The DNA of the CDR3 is TGTGCTAGTGGTTGGACACCAGGGCCCGGCACTGAAGCTTTCTTT. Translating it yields CASGWTPGPGTEAFF.

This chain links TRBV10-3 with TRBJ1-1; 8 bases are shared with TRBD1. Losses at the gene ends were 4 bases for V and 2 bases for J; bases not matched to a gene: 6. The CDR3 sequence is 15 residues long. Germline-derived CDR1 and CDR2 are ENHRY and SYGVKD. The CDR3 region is CAISALGQGNTEAFF. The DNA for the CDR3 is TGTGCCATCAGTGCCCTCGGACAGGGAAACACTGAAGCTTTCTTT.

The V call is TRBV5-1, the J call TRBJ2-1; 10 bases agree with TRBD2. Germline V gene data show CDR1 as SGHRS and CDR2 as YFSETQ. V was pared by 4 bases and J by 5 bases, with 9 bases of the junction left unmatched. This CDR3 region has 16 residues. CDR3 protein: CASSVTGTSVNNEQFF. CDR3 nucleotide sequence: TGCGCCAGCAGCGTGACGGGGACTAGCGTTAACAATGAGCAGTTCTTC.

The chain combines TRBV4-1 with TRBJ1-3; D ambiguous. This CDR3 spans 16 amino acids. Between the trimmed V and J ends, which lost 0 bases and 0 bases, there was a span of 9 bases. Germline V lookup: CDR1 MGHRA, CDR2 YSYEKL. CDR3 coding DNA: TGCGCCAGCAGCCAAGATTGGCAATTCTCTGGAAACACCATATATTTT. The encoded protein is CASSQDWQFSGNTIYF.

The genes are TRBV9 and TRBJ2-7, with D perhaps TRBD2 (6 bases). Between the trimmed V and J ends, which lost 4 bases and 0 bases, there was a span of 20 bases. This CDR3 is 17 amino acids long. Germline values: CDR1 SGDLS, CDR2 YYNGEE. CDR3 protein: CASSPPRLAEYSYEQYF. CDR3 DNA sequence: TGTGCCAGCAGCCCACCCCGGTTAGCGGAGTACTCCTACGAGCAGTACTTC.

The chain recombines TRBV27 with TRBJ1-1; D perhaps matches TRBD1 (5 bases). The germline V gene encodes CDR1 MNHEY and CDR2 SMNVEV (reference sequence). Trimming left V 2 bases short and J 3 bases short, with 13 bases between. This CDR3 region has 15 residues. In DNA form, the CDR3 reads TGTGCCAGCAGTTTAAGTCGACAGACCTACACTGAAGCTTTCTTT. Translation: CASSLSRQTYTEAFF.

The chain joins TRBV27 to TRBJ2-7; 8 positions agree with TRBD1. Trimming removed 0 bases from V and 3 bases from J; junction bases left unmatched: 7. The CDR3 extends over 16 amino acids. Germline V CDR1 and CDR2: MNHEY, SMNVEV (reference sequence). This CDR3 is CASSLSGAGGFYEQYF. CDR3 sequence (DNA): TGTGCCAGCAGTTTATCGGGGGCAGGGGGCTTCTACGAGCAGTACTTC.

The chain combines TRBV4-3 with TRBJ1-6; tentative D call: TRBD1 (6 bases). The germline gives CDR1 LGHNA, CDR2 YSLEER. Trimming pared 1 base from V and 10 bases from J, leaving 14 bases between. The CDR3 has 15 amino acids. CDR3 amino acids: CASSQGDTQRSPLHF. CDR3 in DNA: TGCGCCAGCAGCCAAGGGGACACCCAGCGATCACCCCTCCACTTT.